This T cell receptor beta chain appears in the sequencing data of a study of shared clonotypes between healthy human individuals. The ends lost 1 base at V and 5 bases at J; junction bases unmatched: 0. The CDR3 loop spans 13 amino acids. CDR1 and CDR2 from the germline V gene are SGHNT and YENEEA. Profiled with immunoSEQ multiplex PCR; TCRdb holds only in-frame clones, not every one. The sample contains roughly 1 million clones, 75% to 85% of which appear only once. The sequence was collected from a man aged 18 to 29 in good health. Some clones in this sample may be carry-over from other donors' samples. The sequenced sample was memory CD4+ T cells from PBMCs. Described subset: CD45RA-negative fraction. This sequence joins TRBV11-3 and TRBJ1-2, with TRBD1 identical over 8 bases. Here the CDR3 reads CASSLGQGYGYTF. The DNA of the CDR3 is TGTGCCAGCAGCTTAGGACAGGGGTATGGCTACACCTTC.